This T cell receptor (beta chain) was sequenced during a study of cytomegalovirus exposure and HLA in healthy donors. CDR1 and CDR2 (germline): MNHEY, SMNVEV (reference sequence). CDR3 size: 16 residues. V lost 7 bases and J lost 5, with 23 bases in between. This clone was seen only a few times. Profiled with immunoSEQ multiplex PCR; TCRdb holds only in-frame clones, not every one. The sample carries fewer than 200,000 clones, about 80% recorded once. This chain uses TRBV27 with TRBJ1-2; D may be TRBD1 (5 bases). This clonotype originated in a woman aged 18-30 years in good health and CMV-seropositive. Sequencing was performed on PBMCs. The CDR3 spells CASKISPRQSHYGYTF. CDR3 in DNA: TGTGCCAGCAAAATATCCCCGAGACAGAGCCATTATGGCTACACCTTC.